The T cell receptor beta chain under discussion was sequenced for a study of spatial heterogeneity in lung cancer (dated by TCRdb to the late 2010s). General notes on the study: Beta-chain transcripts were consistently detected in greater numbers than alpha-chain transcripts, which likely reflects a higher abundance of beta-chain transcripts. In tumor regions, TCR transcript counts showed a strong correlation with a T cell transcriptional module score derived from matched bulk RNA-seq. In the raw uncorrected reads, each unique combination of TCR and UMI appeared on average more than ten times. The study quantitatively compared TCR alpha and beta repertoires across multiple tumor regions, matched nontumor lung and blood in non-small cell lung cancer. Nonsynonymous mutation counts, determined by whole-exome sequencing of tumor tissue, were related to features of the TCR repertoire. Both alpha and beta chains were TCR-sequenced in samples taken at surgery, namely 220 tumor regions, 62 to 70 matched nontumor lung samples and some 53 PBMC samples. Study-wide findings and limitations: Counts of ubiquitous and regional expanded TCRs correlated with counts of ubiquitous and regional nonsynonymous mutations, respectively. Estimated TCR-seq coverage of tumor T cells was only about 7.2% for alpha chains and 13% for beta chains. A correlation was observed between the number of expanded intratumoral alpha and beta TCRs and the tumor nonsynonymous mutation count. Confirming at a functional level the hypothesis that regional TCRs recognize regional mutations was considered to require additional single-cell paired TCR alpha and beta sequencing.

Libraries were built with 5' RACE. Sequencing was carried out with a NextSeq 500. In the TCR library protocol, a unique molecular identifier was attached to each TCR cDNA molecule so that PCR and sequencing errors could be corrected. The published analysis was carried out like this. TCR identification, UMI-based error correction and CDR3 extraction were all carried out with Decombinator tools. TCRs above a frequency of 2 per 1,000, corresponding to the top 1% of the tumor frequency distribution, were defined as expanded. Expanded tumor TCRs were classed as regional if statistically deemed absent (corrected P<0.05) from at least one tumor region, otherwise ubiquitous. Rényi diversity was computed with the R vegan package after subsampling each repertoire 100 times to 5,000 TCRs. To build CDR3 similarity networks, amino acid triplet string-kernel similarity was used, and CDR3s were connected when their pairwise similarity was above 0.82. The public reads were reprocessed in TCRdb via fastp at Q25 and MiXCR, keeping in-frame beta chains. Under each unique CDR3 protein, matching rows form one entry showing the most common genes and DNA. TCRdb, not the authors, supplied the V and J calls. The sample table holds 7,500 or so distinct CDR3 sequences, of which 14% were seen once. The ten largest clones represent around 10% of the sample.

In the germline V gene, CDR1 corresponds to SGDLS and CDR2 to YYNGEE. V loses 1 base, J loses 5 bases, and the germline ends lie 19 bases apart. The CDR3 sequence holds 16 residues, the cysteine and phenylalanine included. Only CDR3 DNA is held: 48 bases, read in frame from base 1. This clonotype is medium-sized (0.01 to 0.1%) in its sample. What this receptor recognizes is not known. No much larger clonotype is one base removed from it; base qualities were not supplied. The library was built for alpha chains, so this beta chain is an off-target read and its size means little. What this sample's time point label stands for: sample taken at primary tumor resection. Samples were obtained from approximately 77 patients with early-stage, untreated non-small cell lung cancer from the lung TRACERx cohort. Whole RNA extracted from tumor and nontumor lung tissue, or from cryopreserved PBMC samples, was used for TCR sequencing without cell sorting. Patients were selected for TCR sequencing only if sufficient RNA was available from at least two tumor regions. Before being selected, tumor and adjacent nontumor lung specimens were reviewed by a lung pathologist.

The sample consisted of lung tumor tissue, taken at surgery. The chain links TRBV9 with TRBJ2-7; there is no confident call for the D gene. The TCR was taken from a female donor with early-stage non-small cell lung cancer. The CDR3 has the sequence CASSVSTSEMGHEQYF. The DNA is TGTGCCAGCAGCGTATCGACGTCTGAGATGGGCCACGAGCAGTACTTC.